A selection of T cell receptor beta chains follows, all from one sample in a study of T-cell reconstitution after alpha-beta-depleted transplantation in children. A single record per CDR3 protein comes from TCRdb applying MiXCR to the PCR reads. This sample has some 600,000 distinct CDR3 sequences, with roughly 13% found just once. The sample consisted of PBMCs, mostly from graft donor cells, taken 360 days after TCRalphabeta/CD19-depleted stem cell transplant. The receptors here all came from a male patient aged 10 to 17 who had a stem cell transplant for acute myeloid leukemia, so the T cells may come from the graft donor. CDR3s include the opening cysteine and the closing phenylalanine or tryptophan. The order of the fields is J gene, clone size, D gene, V gene, CDR3 DNA, CDR3 protein. D genes are given only for firm matches. Clone size is stated in some rows and not others, as once, few, many or a class when expanded.

TRBJ1-2 - - TRBV20-1 TGCAGTGCGGTGCTGTTTACAGGGTTCTCGGAGGGCTACACCTTC CSAVLFTGFSEGYTF
TRBJ2-1 many TRBD2 TRBV5-1 TGCGCCAGCAGCTTGGACCGGGGGGAGACTAATGAGCAGTTCTTC CASSLDRGETNEQFF
TRBJ1-4 many - TRBV29-1 TGCAGCGTTTGGACCTACGAAAAACTGTTTTTT CSVWTYEKLFF
TRBJ2-5 few - TRBV20-1 TGCAGTGCAGTCCAGGGGCAGGAGACCCAGTACTTC CSAVQGQETQYF
TRBJ2-7 few TRBD2 TRBV11-2 TGTGCCAGCAGCTTAGTTAAGGGGGGGACTAGCGGGATCATCGGCCACGAGCAGTACTTC CASSLVKGGTSGIIGHEQYF
TRBJ1-2 - - TRBV27 TGTGCCAGCAGTGCCCGGGGGGTTACGAACTATGGCTACACCTTC CASSARGVTNYGYTF
TRBJ2-3 - - TRBV7-9 TGTGCCAGCAGCTTAGACGCCCGCACAGATACGCAGTATTTT CASSLDARTDTQYF
TRBJ2-5 - - TRBV28 TGTGCCAGCAGTTTGTTGTGGGAGAGGGAGACCCAGTACTTC CASSLLWERETQYF
TRBJ2-3 - - TRBV20-1 TGCAGTGCTAGCGCCACTAGCTTGGCCACCCCAGATACGCAGTATTTT CSASATSLATPDTQYF
TRBJ2-1 - TRBD2 TRBV5-1 TGCGCCAGCAGCCCGCCCAGCGGGAGGACTACGGACAGGGAGCAGTTCTTC CASSPPSGRTTDREQFF
TRBJ2-1 - TRBD2 TRBV7-3 TGTGCCAGCAGCCCTACTAGCGCGCCATACAATGAGCAGTTCTTC CASSPTSAPYNEQFF
TRBJ2-7 - - TRBV9 TGTGCCAGCAGCGTAGTTCCTAGCCTCCACGAGCAGTACTTC CASSVVPSLHEQYF
TRBJ2-1 few TRBD2 TRBV18 TGTGCCAGCTCACCACCAAGGGGCAAGGAAGCGGGAGGGCCTATGATGCTATATGAGCAGTTCTTC CASSPPRGKEAGGPMMLYEQFF
TRBJ1-1 - - TRBV30 TGTGCCTGGAGTGTATGGAACACTGAAGCTTTCTTT CAWSVWNTEAFF
TRBJ2-1 many - TRBV2 TGTGCCAGCAGGGCGTTTAGGGGTGAGCAGTTCTTC CASRAFRGEQFF
TRBJ1-1 - - TRBV12-3/TRBV12-4 TGTGCCAGCATTTCAGTTCCGACAGATTTTGAAGCTTTCTTT CASISVPTDFEAFF
TRBJ1-6 few - TRBV9 TGTGCCAGCAGCGTAGCACAGGGTAATTCACCCCTCCACTTT CASSVAQGNSPLHF
TRBJ1-1 many - TRBV7-2 TGTGCCAGCAGCTTATTCCATGGAGGGAACACTGAAGCTTTCTTT CASSLFHGGNTEAFF
TRBJ2-7 - TRBD2 TRBV12-3/TRBV12-4 TGTGCCAGCGGCCGCGGGAGGGTATACGAGCAGTACTTC CASGRGRVYEQYF
TRBJ2-7 - - TRBV20-1 TGCAGTGCTAGAGTCGGGACACCCTACGAGCAGTACTTC CSARVGTPYEQYF
TRBJ2-1 few TRBD1 TRBV24-1 TGTGCCACCAGTGATCGTCGGGACAGGGGAGGGCAGTTCTTC CATSDRRDRGGQFF
TRBJ2-6 few TRBD1 TRBV28 TGTGCCAGCAGTTTACCGGGACAGGGTCAACTAACTTTC CASSLPGQGQLTF
TRBJ2-7 many - TRBV4-2 TGTGCCAGCAGCCATGATAAGGGGACGGGCTTCATCTCCTACGAGCAGTACTTC CASSHDKGTGFISYEQYF
TRBJ1-1 few - TRBV12-3/TRBV12-4 TGTGCCAGCACCCCTGGGAGGGTAAGGGAAGCTTTCTTT CASTPGRVREAFF
TRBJ2-1 few - TRBV29-1 TGCAGCGCCTTGGGCACCCGGGAGAGGTCCTACAATGAGCAGTTCTTC CSALGTRERSYNEQFF
TRBJ2-1 many TRBD2 TRBV28 TGTGCCAGCAGTTTGGGCGGGAGGGCCCGTAATGAGCAGTTCTTC CASSLGGRARNEQFF
TRBJ1-1 many TRBD1 TRBV6-5 TGTGCCAGCAGTTACACCTCGACAGGGCGGGGAACTGAAGCTTTCTTT CASSYTSTGRGTEAFF
TRBJ1-6 - TRBD1 TRBV7-9 TGTGCCAGCAGCTTAGTCGCGGGACAGAATTCACCCCTCCACTTT CASSLVAGQNSPLHF
TRBJ2-1 - - TRBV9 TGTGCCAGCAGCCCTCAAGGCGCCCAGGGGCACTACAATGAGCAGTTCTTC CASSPQGAQGHYNEQFF
TRBJ2-1 few - TRBV7-9 TGTGCCAGCAGCCCCAGACTAAGTCCAGGGATGTACAATGAGCAGTTCTTC CASSPRLSPGMYNEQFF
TRBJ2-7 - TRBD1 TRBV6-1 TGTGCCAGCACCAGTTATCCCCATCGGGACAGGGCCTACGAGCAGTACTTC CASTSYPHRDRAYEQYF
TRBJ1-1 many - TRBV24-1 TGTGCCACCCCGCGTGCAGGGGCTTACACTGAAGCTTTCTTT CATPRAGAYTEAFF
TRBJ2-7 - TRBD2 TRBV11-3 TGTGCCAGCAGCCATGGACTAGCGGGTGGGTACGAGCAGTACTTC CASSHGLAGGYEQYF
TRBJ2-7 few TRBD1 TRBV6-5 TGTGCCAGCAGTACTCTCTTCGGGACAGGGAGCTCCTACGAGCAGTACTTC CASSTLFGTGSSYEQYF
TRBJ2-3 many - TRBV20-1 TGCAGTGCTAGAGGACTGGGGGTTGATACGCAGTATTTT CSARGLGVDTQYF
TRBJ2-3 many TRBD1 TRBV29-1 TGCAGCGTTGAAGAGGCGCAGGGGGAAGGCACAGATACGCAGTATTTT CSVEEAQGEGTDTQYF
TRBJ1-2 - - TRBV10-3 TGTGCCATCAGTGACACAGAACCCTACTATGGCTACACCTTC CAISDTEPYYGYTF
TRBJ2-5 many - TRBV29-1 TGCAGCGTGGGGGACCCGGGGGCCCAGTACTTC CSVGDPGAQYF
TRBJ2-7 - TRBD1 TRBV12-3/TRBV12-4 TGTGCCAGCAGTGGGGACAGGGGGGACGAGCAGTACTTC CASSGDRGDEQYF
TRBJ2-7 few TRBD2 TRBV20-1 TGCAGTGCTTACCGGACTAGCGGGGGCGGCTACGAGCAGTACTTC CSAYRTSGGGYEQYF
TRBJ2-4 few TRBD1 TRBV5-1 TGCGCCAGCAGCCCCGGGACAGGGGGCCCTCACATTCAGTACTTC CASSPGTGGPHIQYF
TRBJ2-7 - - TRBV9 TGTGCCAGCAGCGTAGCCACCAGGGGCTACGAGCAGTACTTC CASSVATRGYEQYF
TRBJ2-3 many - TRBV10-3 TGTGCCATAAATGCTGGGGGTACGCAGTATTTT CAINAGGTQYF
TRBJ2-5 - - TRBV18 TGTGCCAGCTCACCACCGATACAGTTGGAGGTGGAGACCCAGTACTTC CASSPPIQLEVETQYF
TRBJ2-7 few - TRBV5-1 TGCGCCAGCAGCTTGGGTTTCTCGGGACACTTGGACCACGAGCAGTACTTC CASSLGFSGHLDHEQYF
TRBJ2-3 many - TRBV7-2 TGTGCCAGCAGCTCCCCCAGCGGCACAGATACGCAGTATTTT CASSSPSGTDTQYF
TRBJ2-7 few TRBD2 TRBV11-2 TGTGCCAGCAGCTTAAGGTCTAGCGGGAGGGCAAGCTCCTACGAGCAGTACTTC CASSLRSSGRASSYEQYF
TRBJ1-2 - TRBD1 TRBV28 TGTGCCAGCATTAACAGGGGTTATGGCTACACCTTC CASINRGYGYTF
TRBJ2-7 - - TRBV5-1 TGCGCCAGCAGCCCGGACTCTAGAGGCTACGAGCAGTACTTC CASSPDSRGYEQYF
TRBJ2-3 few - TRBV7-3 TGTGCCAGCAGCTTAAGGGGTAGCTCACCTATATTGGGCACAGATACGCAGTATTTT CASSLRGSSPILGTDTQYF
TRBJ1-2 few - TRBV5-1 TGCGCCAGCAGCTTGGACAGTACAAGAATTCTCTATGGCTACACCTTC CASSLDSTRILYGYTF
TRBJ2-1 many - TRBV7-3 TGTGCCAGCAGCTCCTCCGGGACTGACTACAATGAGCAGTTCTTC CASSSSGTDYNEQFF
TRBJ2-7 few - TRBV20-1 TGCAGTGCTATACTAGCCACCTACGAGCAGTACTTC CSAILATYEQYF
TRBJ2-3 - TRBD1 TRBV7-2 TGTGCCAGCAGCTTAGGACAGGGCCCAGATACGCAGTATTTT CASSLGQGPDTQYF
TRBJ1-3 many TRBD1 TRBV29-1 TGCAGCGTCGGGGACAGGAGCTCTGGAAACACCATATATTTT CSVGDRSSGNTIYF
TRBJ1-2 many - TRBV3-1 TGTGCCAGCAGTAACGGGTTTGACTATGGCTACACCTTC CASSNGFDYGYTF